This TCR beta chain was sequenced for a study of molecular identifiers for immune sequencing clone quantification. Concerning this clonotype: Germline and junction disagree at one end, which may indicate a read error.

From the PCR reads, TCRdb called clonotypes with MiXCR, one entry per CDR3 protein. Of over 600,000 distinct CDR3 sequences listed, about 20% are singletons. The CDR3 totals 14 residues. Germline CDR1 SGDLS, CDR2 YYNGEE. This receptor was identified in a human donor in good health. Some libraries in this study had Jurkat cell RNA spiked in. Source material: naive CD8+ T cells from blood, with Jurkat cell RNA spiked in. Subset of the sample: FACS-sorted CD8+CD4-CCR7+CD45RA+ naive T cells. The V and J genes are TRBV9 and TRBJ2-7; a weak D match, TRBD2 (6 bases). The CDR3: CAGSVGRETYEQYF. CDR3 sequence (DNA): TGTGCCGGCAGCGTAGGGCGGGAAACCTACGAGCAGTACTTC.